This T cell receptor (beta chain) was obtained from a study of Graves' ophthalmopathy and Graves' hyperthyroidism. The overall study: Samples of peripheral blood were obtained at initial diagnosis, prior to treatment of any kind.

This clonotype has ten or more counts. The antigen is not known. Compared with germline, one end of the junction differs, possibly owing to a read error. From germline, CDR1 is SEHNR and CDR2 FQNEAQ (reference sequence). This CDR3 is built from 15 residues. Thyroid ultrasound, orbital computed tomography, TRAb, serum thyroxine and clinical symptoms formed the basis of diagnosis. Amplification from RNA transcripts yielded the TCR beta CDR3 regions. A first-round RT-PCR used HTBI primers, followed by a second-round multiplex PCR. TCRdb reprocessed the multiplex PCR reads via MiXCR and lists one record per CDR3 protein. The table has 650,000 to 900,000 distinct CDR3 sequences, roughly 41% seen once. Study-wide results and caveats: With just over 70% sensitivity and 72% to 85% specificity, the model predicted ophthalmopathy progression. Blood samples also showed most expanded thyroid clonotypes exceeding 0.001 frequency.

This TCR derives from an adult man with Graves' ophthalmopathy. Sequenced sample: peripheral blood. The J gene is TRBJ2-5, the V gene TRBV7-9; D possibly uses TRBD1 or TRBD2 (5 bases each). CDR3 protein: CASSQAWDQQETQYF. CDR3 sequence (DNA): TGCGCCAGCAGCCAAGCCTGGGACCAACAAGAGACCCAGTACTTC.